These T cell receptor beta chains were read from a single sample in a study of CD8+ T cells in alopecia areata. TCRdb's table, derived via immunoSEQ multiplex PCR, lists solely in-frame clones and lacks some. The sample carries 110,000 or so clones, around two fifths recorded once. The material sequenced was CD4+ T cells sorted from blood. The source is a human donor with alopecia areata. Both conserved end residues are part of each CDR3. D genes are given only for firm matches. Clone sizes are given selectively: once, few, many, or a class where the clone is expanded.

v_call	clone_size	j_call	d_call	cdr3_nt	cdr3_aa
TRBV30	NA	TRBJ2-7	TRBD2	TGTGCCTGGAGTGCCCCTTCTGCGGGAGGGCCCTACGAGCAGTACTTC	CAWSAPSAGGPYEQYF
TRBV28	NA	TRBJ1-1	NA	TGTGCCAGCAGAGGAGGGTTGAACACTGAAGCTTTCTTT	CASRGGLNTEAFF
TRBV6-5	NA	TRBJ2-5	NA	TGTGCCAGCAGTTATTTGGGGACCCAGTACTTC	CASSYLGTQYF
TRBV2	few	TRBJ1-1	TRBD1	TGTGCCAGCAGGGACAGGGGAGGACTCACTGAAGCTTTCTTT	CASRDRGGLTEAFF
TRBV29-1	NA	TRBJ1-3	NA	TGCAGCATACGGGTCGGAGGGGGGAACACCATATATTTT	CSIRVGGGNTIYF
TRBV29-1	few	TRBJ2-7	TRBD1	TGCAGCGTTGAGAGGGACAGGGGCTACGAGCAGTACTTC	CSVERDRGYEQYF
TRBV4-3	few	TRBJ1-2	NA	TGCGCCAGCAGCCAAGATATGCGGGACGGCTACACCTTC	CASSQDMRDGYTF
TRBV6-4	NA	TRBJ2-1	TRBD2	TGTGCCAGCAGCGCTATAGCGGGAGGGCGTGGGAGTACCTACAATGAGCAGTTCTTC	CASSAIAGGRGSTYNEQFF
TRBV29-1	NA	TRBJ2-3	NA	TGCAGCGTTGGAGAAAGCACAGATACGCAGTATTTT	CSVGESTDTQYF
TRBV28	few	TRBJ2-7	NA	TGTGCCAGCAGTTTAAGTGGGCGCGAGCAGTACTTC	CASSLSGREQYF
TRBV10-3	NA	TRBJ1-2	TRBD1	TGTGCCATCAGTGTGACAGGGACGGGTGGCTACACCTTC	CAISVTGTGGYTF
TRBV29-1	few	TRBJ2-3	NA	TGCAGCGTTGCAAGGGAGTGGACAGATACGCAGTATTTT	CSVAREWTDTQYF
TRBV30	once	TRBJ1-1	NA	TGTGCCTGGAGTTTACAGGGCTCCACTGAAGCTTTCTTT	CAWSLQGSTEAFF
TRBV19	few	TRBJ2-2	TRBD1	TGTGCCAGTAGTATACAGGGGGCCCCCGGGGAGCTGTTTTTT	CASSIQGAPGELFF
TRBV2	NA	TRBJ2-7	NA	TGTGCCAGCAGGGCCCTTACCTACGAGCAGTACTTC	CASRALTYEQYF
TRBV18	few	TRBJ2-3	NA	TGTGCCAGCTCAACATCAGGAGCTGCCGCAGATACGCAGTATTTT	CASSTSGAAADTQYF
TRBV20-1	NA	TRBJ2-1	NA	TGCAGTGCTCAATACAATGAGCAGTTCTTC	CSAQYNEQFF
TRBV19	NA	TRBJ2-1	NA	TGTGCCAGTAGTACTCACAATGAGCAGTTCTTC	CASSTHNEQFF
TRBV7-9	NA	TRBJ1-1	NA	TGTGCCAGCAGCACCTTAACGGGGACACAGAACACTGAAGCTTTCTTT	CASSTLTGTQNTEAFF
TRBV29-1	NA	TRBJ1-1	TRBD1	TGCAGCGTTGAAGAGCAGGGGGGCACTGAAGCTTTCTTT	CSVEEQGGTEAFF
TRBV7-9	few	TRBJ1-1	NA	TGTGCCAGCAGCTTCCTCACGAACCTGAACACTGAAGCTTTCTTT	CASSFLTNLNTEAFF
TRBV20-1	once	TRBJ2-1	NA	TGCAGTGCCAACCAAAATGAGCAGTTCTTC	CSANQNEQFF
TRBV4-1	NA	TRBJ2-3	NA	TGCGCCAGCAGCCAAGTGGGGGCAGGGAGCGCAGATACGCAGTATTTT	CASSQVGAGSADTQYF
TRBV5-1	NA	TRBJ2-5	TRBD2	TGCGCCAGCTCGAATCAACTAGCGGGACAAGAGACCCAGTACTTC	CASSNQLAGQETQYF
TRBV29-1	NA	TRBJ2-7	NA	TGCAGCGTGTCACAGAGCTCCTACGAGCAGTACTTC	CSVSQSSYEQYF
TRBV7-8	few	TRBJ2-1	NA	TGTGCCAGCACCTCTCCGGTCAGCCACAATGAGCAGTTCTTC	CASTSPVSHNEQFF
TRBV5-1	NA	TRBJ1-1	NA	TGCGCCAGCAGCTTCAATCCGGACACTGAAGCTTTCTTT	CASSFNPDTEAFF
TRBV27	few	TRBJ2-7	NA	TGTGCCAGCAGGGTTAGAGCGCACAACTCCTACGAGCAGTACTTC	CASRVRAHNSYEQYF
TRBV19	few	TRBJ1-5	TRBD1	TGTGCCAGCATTGGGACAGCGAGCAATCAGCCCCAGCATTTT	CASIGTASNQPQHF
TRBV2	NA	TRBJ1-6	NA	TGTGCCAGCACGCTGACCTATAATTCACCCCTCCACTTT	CASTLTYNSPLHF
TRBV6-5	few	TRBJ2-7	NA	TGTGCCACTCACAGGCTGGGAAACTACGAGCAGTACTTC	CATHRLGNYEQYF
TRBV29-1	few	TRBJ2-6	NA	TGCAGCGTTGACAGGACCCTAACCGTAGACGGCCTGACTTTC	CSVDRTLTVDGLTF
TRBV28	NA	TRBJ1-2	TRBD1	TGTGCCAGCTCCCCCCGCGGACAGGGCAAAACTAACTATGGCTACACCTTC	CASSPRGQGKTNYGYTF
TRBV5-1	few	TRBJ2-3	TRBD2	TGCGCCAGCAGCTGGCCCCCACTAGCGGGGTGGGGTACGCAGTATTTT	CASSWPPLAGWGTQYF
TRBV29-1	NA	TRBJ1-1	NA	TGCAGCGCCCAGCCGGGCACGGCACTGCGCTTT	CSAQPGTALRF
TRBV4-3	NA	TRBJ2-5	TRBD2	TGCGCCAGCAGCCAAGGGACTAGCGAGCAAGAGACCCAGTACTTC	CASSQGTSEQETQYF
TRBV9	NA	TRBJ2-3	TRBD1	TGTGCCAGCAGCGACCGCTCCGGGACAGCAGGCCTCGATACGCAGTATTTT	CASSDRSGTAGLDTQYF
TRBV7-2	NA	TRBJ2-7	TRBD2	TGTGCCAGCAGCGCCAGCGGGACCCCACCCTACGAGCAGTACTTC	CASSASGTPPYEQYF
TRBV5-6	NA	TRBJ2-7	NA	TGTGCCAGCAGGAGGGGGAGCCGCTACGAGCAGTACTTC	CASRRGSRYEQYF
TRBV29-1	few	TRBJ1-5	NA	TGCAGCGTCGCCCATGGTAGCAATCAGCCCCAGCATTTT	CSVAHGSNQPQHF
TRBV4-2	NA	TRBJ2-1	TRBD2	TGTGCCAGCAGCCAAGATAGCGGGGCATACAATGAGCAGTTCTTC	CASSQDSGAYNEQFF
TRBV29-1	NA	TRBJ2-1	NA	TGCAGCGTTGATCTCCCCCCGGCCTACAATGAGCAGTTCTTC	CSVDLPPAYNEQFF
TRBV20-1	once	TRBJ2-7	NA	TGCAGTGCTGCCCGGGACTACGAGCAGTACTTC	CSAARDYEQYF
TRBV30	NA	TRBJ2-2	TRBD2	TGTGCCTGGAGGACTAGCGGGAGGTACCGGTTAACCGGGGAGCTGTTTTTT	CAWRTSGRYRLTGELFF
TRBV18	few	TRBJ2-3	NA	TGTGCCAGCTCAACTTGGGGGGCCGACACAGATACGCAGTATTTT	CASSTWGADTDTQYF